The T cell receptor (beta chain) described here comes from a study of OX40 agonist ivuxolimab in advanced cancers. CDR3 length equals 18 residues. Trimming shortened V by 5 bases and J by 6 bases, and 25 bases separated the two germline ends. CDR1 is SGHNT, CDR2 YENEEA, per germline. The method was immunoSEQ multiplex PCR; TCRdb's version includes in-frame clones alone and lacks a portion of them. The top ten clones hold about 0.5% of a sample with about 98,000 clones, roughly 85% of them seen once. This clone was recorded only once. The rearrangement joins TRBV11-3 to TRBJ2-2, with D possibly TRBD2 on 6 matching bases. Sequenced material: CD4+ or CD8+ T cells sorted from blood, taken in a trial of the OX40 agonist ivuxolimab. The TCR was taken from an adult with an advanced solid tumor such as melanoma, head and neck, liver or kidney cancer. This CDR3 reads CASSPVGGPMGRAGELFF. The CDR3 DNA sequence: TGTGCCAGCAGCCCCGTGGGGGGTCCTATGGGTAGGGCCGGGGAGCTGTTTTTT.